The sequence of this T cell receptor (beta chain) was determined in a study of T cell responses to AZD1222 COVID-19 vaccine. Remarks on this clone: No antigen is known for it.

Produced via immunoSEQ multiplex PCR; TCRdb's table is partial and in-frame only. The sample carries around 130,000 clones, 91% recorded once. This CDR3 region has 15 residues. V lost 0 bases to trimming and J lost 3 bases, with 11 bases between them. Germline V gene sequence: CDR1 SGHRS, CDR2 YFSETQ. Study findings and constraints: The study sampled repertoires only after the peak T cell response. Elevations in Spike-specific TCR breadth and depth followed administration of two AZD1222 doses. Targets within unmutated variant regions were reportedly found for nearly half of spike-specific TCRs.

The gene calls are TRBV5-1 and TRBJ2-3; D tentatively fits TRBD1 or TRBD2 (5 bases each). The TCR sequence derives from an adult who received the AZD1222 COVID-19 vaccine. Here the sequenced sample was peripheral blood, taken 28 days after the second AZD1222 dose. This chain's CDR3 is CASSLAGPLTDTQYF. In nucleotides, the CDR3 is TGCGCCAGCAGCTTGGCGGGACCCCTAACAGATACGCAGTATTTT.